This T cell receptor beta chain appears in the sequencing data of a study of T cell repertoires in cytomegalovirus infection. Points from the study as a whole: CMV-specific HLA-C-restricted TCR beta clonotypes dominated the ex vivo response.

The length of the CDR3 is 16 residues. CDR1 SEHNR and CDR2 FQNEAQ come from the germline V gene (reference sequence). Between the trimmed V and J ends, which lost 5 bases and 5 bases, there was a span of 20 bases. TCRdb re-derived calls from the reads in MiXCR, one entry per CDR3 protein. The table has about 400,000 distinct CDR3 sequences, 15% to 20% seen once. Comments on this clonotype: What it binds is not known.

The chain employs TRBV7-9 and TRBJ2-3; tentatively, D is TRBD2 (6 bases). This sequence was found in a human donor in good health (CMV status not recorded). Some clones in this sample may be carry-over from other donors' samples. The sequenced sample consisted of PBMCs. CDR3 coding DNA: TGTGCCAGCAGCCCCGGGGGTAGTTTTCATCGAGATACGCAGTATTTT. It translates to CASSPGGSFHRDTQYF.